This TCR beta chain was profiled in a study of T cell repertoires in cytomegalovirus infection (dated by TCRdb to about 2019). General notes on the study: Donor HLA type was relevant to the analysis, because carriage of CMV infection together with the matching HLA type was indicated by public TCR beta signatures. What the research found in general, with its limitations: In both this cohort and an independent roughly 400-donor cohort, the cumulative frequency of public TCR beta family members distinguished carriers of CMV infection plus the relevant HLA type. The ex vivo response was dominated by HLA-C-restricted CMV-specific TCR beta clonotypes, and the single most frequent clonotype in two of eight donors was supplied by these HLA-C-restricted clonotypes.

The germline V gene encodes CDR1 SGHVS and CDR2 FNYEAQ. Trimming leaves V shorter by 5 bases and J shorter by 2 bases, with the junction holding 8 bases beyond the gene matches. Reading from cysteine to phenylalanine, the CDR3 counts 15 amino acids. Solely the CDR3 DNA is kept, with 45 bases framed from the first base. The run used an Illumina HiSeq 1500. TCRdb reanalyzed the raw reads on its own, using fastp at Q25 for trimming and MiXCR for clone calling, and kept in-frame beta chains. When rows share a CDR3 protein, they turn into one entry using the most common DNA and genes. For this sample the table gives 250,000 or so distinct CDR3 sequences, of which roughly 12% were detected only once. The ten largest clones add up to 1.5% to 2% of the sample. This clonotype occurred a few times. The specificity of this receptor is unknown. No base quality values were provided; no much bigger clone lies one nucleotide off.

Sequences were obtained from PBMCs. The V and J genes are TRBV7-6 and TRBJ2-5, with 7 bases in between that match TRBD1. The source is a human donor in good health (CMV status not recorded). Some clones in this sample may be carry-over from other donors' samples. CDR3 reads: CASSAHGTDQETQYF. The DNA sequence follows: TGTGCCAGCAGCGCACATGGGACAGATCAAGAGACCCAGTACTTC. The entire variable domain, with the stretches around the CDR3 drawn from the reference TRBV7-6 and TRBJ2-5 proteins, is GAGVSQSPRYKVTKRGQDVALRCDPISGHVSLYWYRQALGQGPEFLTYFNYEAQQDKSGLPNDRFSAERPEGSISTLTIQRTEQRDSAMYRCASSAHGTDQETQYFGPGTRLLVL.